The present entry profiles one T cell receptor beta chain with its context. This table comes from immunoSEQ multiplex PCR, and its TCRdb copy is limited to in-frame clones, with some not included. The table shows around 340,000 clones, with just under 95% occurring only once. This specimen comes from a study of shared T cell receptors in the human thymus. V lost 2 bases to trimming and J lost 9 bases, with 8 bases between them. This CDR3 has 12 amino acids. Germline V gene lookup returns CDR1 MRHNA and CDR2 SNTAGT. Sequencing used thymocytes. This receptor was obtained from a human donor. The V and J genes are TRBV6-4 and TRBJ2-1; D possibly matches TRBD1 or TRBD2 (5 bases each). The CDR3 region has the DNA TGTGCCAGCAGTGACCCGGGACGTGAGCAGTTCTTC. Its translation: CASSDPGREQFF.